Included here is one T cell receptor (beta chain) sequence, with context. Its antigen remains unidentified. The data derive from a study of T cell clones after liver transplantation. Turning to the study itself: Tolerance: complete withdrawal held at least one year, liver enzymes staying within twice normal. Study-level points and caveats: Migration into the graft, not deletion, may explain lost graft donor-reactive T cells. Post-transplant time points were not standardized, so conclusions are preliminary.

The CDR3 is 15 residues long. Germline V CDR1 and CDR2: LNHNV, YYDKDF (reference sequence). The V gene lost 1 base and the J gene lost 1 base, with 11 bases spanning the gap. Repertoires were generated with immunoSEQ multiplex PCR, while TCRdb's copy carries only in-frame clones and drops some. The sample lists more than 7,500 clones; about 79% were seen once. The receptor's source is a human donor who received a liver transplant. Sequenced material: CD8+ T cells from blood, taken before liver transplant. The chain employs TRBV15 and TRBJ2-7; TRBD2 might be the D (6 bases). The CDR3 sequence: CATSRGVAASYEQYF. CDR3 sequence (DNA): TGTGCCACCAGCAGAGGCGTAGCGGCTTCCTACGAGCAGTACTTC.